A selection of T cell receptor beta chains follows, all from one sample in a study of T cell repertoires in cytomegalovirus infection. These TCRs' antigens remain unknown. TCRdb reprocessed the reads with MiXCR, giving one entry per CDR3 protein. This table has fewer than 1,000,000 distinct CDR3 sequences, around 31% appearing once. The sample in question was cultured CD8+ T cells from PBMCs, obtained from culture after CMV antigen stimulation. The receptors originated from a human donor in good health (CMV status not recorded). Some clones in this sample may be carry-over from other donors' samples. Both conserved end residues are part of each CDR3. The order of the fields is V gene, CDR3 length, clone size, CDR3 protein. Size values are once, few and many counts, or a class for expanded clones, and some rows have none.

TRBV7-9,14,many,CASSSGQTASPLHF
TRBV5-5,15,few,CASSLDPVMNTEAFF
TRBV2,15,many,CASRPPGRGLETQYF
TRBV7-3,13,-,CASSLYAEDEQFF
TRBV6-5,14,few,CASSYVGSEYGYTF
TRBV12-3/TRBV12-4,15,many,CASTLSRYSYNEQFF
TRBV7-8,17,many,CASSLVPPGQGNYGYTF
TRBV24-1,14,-,CATSGKTGANVLTF
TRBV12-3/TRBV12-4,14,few,CAILNRGLTYGYTF
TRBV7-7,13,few,CASSLGTRETQYF
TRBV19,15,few,CASSIVLRVPDTQYF
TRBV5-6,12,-,CANSFLGNEQFF
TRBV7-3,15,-,CASSLKLAGGGEQFF
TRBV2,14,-,CASSSTRSRETQYF
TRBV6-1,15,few,CASSGWRGSDTEAFF
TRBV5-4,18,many,CASSVKPGTSGGDGELFF
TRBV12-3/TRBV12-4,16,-,CASSLLAGETQETQYF
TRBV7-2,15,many,CASSLAGGYTGELFF
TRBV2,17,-,CASSEFRRGSSYNEQFF
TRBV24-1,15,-,CATSETGEPGNTIYF
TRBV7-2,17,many,CASSPIPGQAITDTQYF
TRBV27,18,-,CASSLSGTGGMRNYGYTF
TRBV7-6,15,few,CASSASIGSRETQYF
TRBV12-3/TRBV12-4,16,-,CASSPSSGGLYNEQFF
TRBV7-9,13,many,CASRHPGYNEQFF
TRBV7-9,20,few,CASSGRPSGLAGGGIHEQFF
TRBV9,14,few,CASSVGTAFYGYTF
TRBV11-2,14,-,CASSPSGDGYGYTF
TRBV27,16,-,CASSPQRSGGVETQYF
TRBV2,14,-,CASSEYGASNEQFF
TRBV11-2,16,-,CASSLNWQGTNYGYTF
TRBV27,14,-,CASSLWDNGYEQYF
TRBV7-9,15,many,CASSLVGGHTDTQYF
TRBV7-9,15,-,CASSLGARSVNIQYF
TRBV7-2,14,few,CASSSGRGYDGAFF
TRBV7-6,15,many,CASSRRRGGTDTQYF
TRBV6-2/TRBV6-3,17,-,CASSYSGQGPLSYGYTF
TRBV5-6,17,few,CASSSERDRGLGTEAFF
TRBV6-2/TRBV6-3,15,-,CASNLLGIGRTEAFF
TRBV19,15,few,CASRSFPRVDEKLFF
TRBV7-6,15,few,CASSYRTGAADTQYF
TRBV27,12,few,CASRQKGYGYTF